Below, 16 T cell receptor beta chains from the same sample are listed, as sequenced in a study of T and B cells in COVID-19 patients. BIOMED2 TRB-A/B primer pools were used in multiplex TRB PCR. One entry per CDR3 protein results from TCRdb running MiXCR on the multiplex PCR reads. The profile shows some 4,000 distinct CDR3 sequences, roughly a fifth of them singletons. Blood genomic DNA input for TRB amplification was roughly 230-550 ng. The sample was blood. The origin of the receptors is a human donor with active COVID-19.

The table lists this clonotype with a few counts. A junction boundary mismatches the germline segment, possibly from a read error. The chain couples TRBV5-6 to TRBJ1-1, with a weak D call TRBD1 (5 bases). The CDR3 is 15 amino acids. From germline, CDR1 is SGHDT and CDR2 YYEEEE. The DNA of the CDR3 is TGCGCCAGCAGCTTGGTCGGACACATGAACACTGAAGCTTTCTTT. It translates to CASSLVGHMNTEAFF.

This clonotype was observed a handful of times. For the CDR3, the DNA is TGTGCCAGCAGTGAGGGACAGATCCGCTACAATGAGCAGTTCTTC. Its translation is CASSEGQIRYNEQFF. The rearrangement uses TRBV25-1 and TRBJ2-1; 7 nucleotides align to TRBD1. The CDR3 is made up of 15 amino acids. Trimming took 3 bases from V and 3 from J; bases not matched to a gene: 5. In germline, CDR1 is MGHDK, CDR2 SYGVNS.

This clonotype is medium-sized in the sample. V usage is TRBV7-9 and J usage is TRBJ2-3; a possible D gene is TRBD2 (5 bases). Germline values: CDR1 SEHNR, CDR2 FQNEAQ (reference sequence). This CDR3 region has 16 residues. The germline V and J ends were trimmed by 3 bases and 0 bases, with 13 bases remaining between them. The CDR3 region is CASSFAWSGSTDTQYF. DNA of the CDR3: TGTGCCAGCAGCTTCGCCTGGAGCGGTAGCACAGATACGCAGTATTTT.

CDR3 sequence reads: CASSIGTSGLGHNEQFF. The CDR3 nucleotides are TGTGCCAGTAGTATAGGGACTAGCGGCCTGGGCCACAATGAGCAGTTCTTC. This chain links TRBV19 with TRBJ2-1, with 10 bases lining up with TRBD2. V trimming: 1 base; J trimming: 5 bases; junction bases outside the gene matches: 8. In germline, CDR1 is LNHDA, CDR2 SQIVND (reference sequence). The CDR3 consists of 17 residues.

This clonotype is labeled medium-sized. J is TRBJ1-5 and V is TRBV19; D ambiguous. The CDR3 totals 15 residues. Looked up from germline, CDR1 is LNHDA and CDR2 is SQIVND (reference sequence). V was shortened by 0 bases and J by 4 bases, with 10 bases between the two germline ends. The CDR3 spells CASSIDHGRNQPQHF. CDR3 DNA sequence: TGTGCCAGTAGTATAGACCACGGTAGGAATCAGCCCCAGCATTTT.

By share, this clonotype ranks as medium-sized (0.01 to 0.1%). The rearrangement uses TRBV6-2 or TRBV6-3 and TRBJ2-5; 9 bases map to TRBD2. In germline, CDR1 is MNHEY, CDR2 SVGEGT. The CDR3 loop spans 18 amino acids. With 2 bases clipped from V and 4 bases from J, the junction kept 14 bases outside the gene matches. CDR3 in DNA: TGTGCCAGCAGTTACGATTGGCGGGAGGGCCGGGTTCGAGAGACCCAGTACTTC. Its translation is CASSYDWREGRVRETQYF.

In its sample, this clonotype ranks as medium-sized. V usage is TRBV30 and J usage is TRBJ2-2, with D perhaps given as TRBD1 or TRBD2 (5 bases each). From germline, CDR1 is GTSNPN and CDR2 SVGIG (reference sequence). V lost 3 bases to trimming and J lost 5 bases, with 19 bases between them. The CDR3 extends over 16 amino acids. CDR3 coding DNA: TGTGCCTGGAGCCTCAACAGGCTCCGGGATACCGGGGAGCTGTTTTTT. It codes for CAWSLNRLRDTGELFF.

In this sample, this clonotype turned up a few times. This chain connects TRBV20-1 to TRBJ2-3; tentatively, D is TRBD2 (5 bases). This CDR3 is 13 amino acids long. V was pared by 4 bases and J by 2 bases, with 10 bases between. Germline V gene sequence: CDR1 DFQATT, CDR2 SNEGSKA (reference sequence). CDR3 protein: CSAISAITDTQYF. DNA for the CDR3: TGCAGTGCTATTAGCGCGATCACAGATACGCAGTATTTT.

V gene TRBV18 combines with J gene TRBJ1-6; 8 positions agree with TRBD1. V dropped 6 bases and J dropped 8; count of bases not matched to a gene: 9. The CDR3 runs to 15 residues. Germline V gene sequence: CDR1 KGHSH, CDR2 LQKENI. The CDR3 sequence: CASSPLGQGDSPLHF. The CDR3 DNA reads TGTGCCAGCTCCCCGCTCGGACAGGGAGATTCACCCCTCCACTTT.

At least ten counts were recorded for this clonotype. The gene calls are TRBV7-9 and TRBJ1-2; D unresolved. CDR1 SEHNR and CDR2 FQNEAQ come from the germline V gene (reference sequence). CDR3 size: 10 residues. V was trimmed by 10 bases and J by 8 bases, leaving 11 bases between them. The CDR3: CATAGLGYTF. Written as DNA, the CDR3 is TGTGCCACTGCGGGGTTAGGCTACACCTTC.

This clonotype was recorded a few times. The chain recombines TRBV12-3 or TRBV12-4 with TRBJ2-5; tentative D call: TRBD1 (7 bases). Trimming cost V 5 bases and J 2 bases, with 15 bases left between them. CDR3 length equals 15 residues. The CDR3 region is CASSPGGFRQETQYF. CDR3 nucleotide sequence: TGTGCCAGCAGTCCAGGGGGGTTTCGGCAAGAGACCCAGTACTTC.

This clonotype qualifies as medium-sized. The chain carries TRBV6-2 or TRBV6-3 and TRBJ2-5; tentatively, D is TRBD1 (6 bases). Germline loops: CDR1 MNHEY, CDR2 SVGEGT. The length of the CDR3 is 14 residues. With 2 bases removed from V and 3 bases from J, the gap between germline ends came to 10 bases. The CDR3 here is CASSYIWTEETQYF. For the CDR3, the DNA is TGTGCCAGCAGTTACATCTGGACAGAAGAGACCCAGTACTTC.

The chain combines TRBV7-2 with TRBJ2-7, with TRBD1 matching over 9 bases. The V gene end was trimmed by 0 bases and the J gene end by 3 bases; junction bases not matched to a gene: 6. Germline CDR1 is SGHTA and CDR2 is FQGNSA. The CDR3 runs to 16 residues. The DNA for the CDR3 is TGTGCCAGCAGCTTAGCCGGGACAGGGCTGAACTACGAGCAGTACTTC. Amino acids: CASSLAGTGLNYEQYF.

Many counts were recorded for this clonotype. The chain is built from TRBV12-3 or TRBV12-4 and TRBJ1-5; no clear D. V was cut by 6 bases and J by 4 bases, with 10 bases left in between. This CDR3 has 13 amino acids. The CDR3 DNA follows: TGTGCCAGCAGGGCCTCGAAGAATCAGCCCCAGCATTTT. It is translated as CASRASKNQPQHF.

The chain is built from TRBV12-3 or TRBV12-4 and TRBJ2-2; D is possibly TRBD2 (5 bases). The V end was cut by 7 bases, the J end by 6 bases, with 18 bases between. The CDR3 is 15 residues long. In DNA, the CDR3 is TGTGCCAGCACCCTGGGAGTACGGGTCGCCGGGGAGCTGTTTTTT. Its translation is CASTLGVRVAGELFF.

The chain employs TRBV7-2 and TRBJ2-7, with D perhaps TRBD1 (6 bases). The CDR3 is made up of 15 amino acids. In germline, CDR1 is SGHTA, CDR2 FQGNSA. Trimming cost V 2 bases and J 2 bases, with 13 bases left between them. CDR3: CASSLFRGPTYEQYF. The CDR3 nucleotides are TGTGCCAGCAGCTTATTCAGGGGCCCTACCTACGAGCAGTACTTC.